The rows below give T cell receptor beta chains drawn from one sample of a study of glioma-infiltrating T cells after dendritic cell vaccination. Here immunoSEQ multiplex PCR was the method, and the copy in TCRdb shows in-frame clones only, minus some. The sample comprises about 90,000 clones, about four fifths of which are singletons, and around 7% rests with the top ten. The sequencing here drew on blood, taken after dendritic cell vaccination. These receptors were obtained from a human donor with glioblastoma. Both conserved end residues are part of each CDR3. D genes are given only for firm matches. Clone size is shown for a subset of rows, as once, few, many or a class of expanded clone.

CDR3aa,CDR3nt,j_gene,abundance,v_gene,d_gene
CASSLVEDTQYF,TGTGCCAGCAGCTTAGTAGAGGATACGCAGTATTTT,TRBJ2-3,NA,TRBV7-9,NA
CASSIGLRQGALNTEAFF,TGTGCCAGTAGTATAGGCCTCAGACAGGGGGCCTTGAACACTGAAGCTTTCTTT,TRBJ1-1,few,TRBV19,TRBD1
CAGGGIMNTEAFF,TGTGCCGGGGGGGGGATAATGAACACTGAAGCTTTCTTT,TRBJ1-1,NA,TRBV2,NA
CASSPSQNLNYEQYF,TGTGCCAGCTCACCAAGCCAAAACTTAAACTACGAGCAGTACTTC,TRBJ2-7,NA,TRBV18,NA
CATSGSGRGDEQFF,TGTGCCACCTCAGGTAGCGGCAGGGGGGATGAGCAGTTCTTC,TRBJ2-1,NA,TRBV2,NA
CASRSGWRSANEKLFF,TGTGCCAGCAGGTCGGGGTGGAGATCAGCTAATGAAAAACTGTTTTTT,TRBJ1-4,NA,TRBV27,NA
CASSTRQYFNYGYTF,TGTGCCAGTAGTACAAGACAGTATTTTAACTATGGCTACACCTTC,TRBJ1-2,NA,TRBV19,NA
CASRQNSNQPQHF,TGTGCCAGCCGACAGAATAGCAATCAGCCCCAGCATTTT,TRBJ1-5,NA,TRBV2,NA
CASSDEGNGELFF,TGTGCCAGCAGTGATGAGGGAAACGGGGAGCTGTTTTTT,TRBJ2-2,NA,TRBV6-5,NA
CASSFTGPSYEQYF,TGCGCCAGCAGCTTTACAGGTCCCTCCTACGAGCAGTACTTC,TRBJ2-7,NA,TRBV5-1,NA
CASMAGLAGGGDTQYF,TGTGCCAGCATGGCCGGACTAGCGGGGGGGGGAGATACGCAGTATTTT,TRBJ2-3,few,TRBV2,TRBD2
CAWSRLRDFGGYTF,TGTGCCTGGAGCCGACTGCGCGATTTTGGTGGCTACACCTTC,TRBJ1-2,NA,TRBV30,NA
CASSIGQGEDAFF,TGTGCCAGTAGTATTGGTCAGGGGGAGGATGCTTTCTTT,TRBJ1-1,NA,TRBV19,TRBD1
CASSPQASGGVNTGELFF,TGCGCCAGCAGCCCCCAAGCTAGCGGGGGCGTCAACACCGGGGAGCTGTTTTTT,TRBJ2-2,NA,TRBV5-1,TRBD2
CSVAEVRETQYF,TGCAGCGTTGCTGAGGTCCGGGAGACCCAGTACTTC,TRBJ2-5,NA,TRBV29-1,NA
CASSVSSGGPLGREQYF,TGTGCCAGCAGCGTATCTAGCGGGGGGCCCCTGGGGAGAGAGCAGTACTTC,TRBJ2-7,few,TRBV9,TRBD2
CASSPLGRAAWYGYTF,TGTGCCAGCTCACCACTTGGCAGGGCCGCCTGGTATGGCTACACCTTC,TRBJ1-2,NA,TRBV18,NA
CASSTGQDTEAFF,TGTGCCAGTAGTACGGGACAGGACACTGAAGCTTTCTTT,TRBJ1-1,NA,TRBV19,TRBD1
CASSPANRGEQYF,TGTGCCAGCAGTCCAGCGAACAGGGGCGAGCAGTACTTC,TRBJ2-7,NA,TRBV6-5,TRBD1
CASSPPGGSFYGYTF,TGTGCCAGCAGCCCTCCTGGAGGCTCCTTCTATGGCTACACCTTC,TRBJ1-2,NA,TRBV7-9,NA
CASTSGGASTDTQYF,TGTGCCAGCACCTCGGGAGGGGCTAGCACAGATACGCAGTATTTT,TRBJ2-3,NA,TRBV7-3,TRBD2
CSVERGRGPTDTQYF,TGCAGCGTTGAAAGGGGTAGGGGGCCAACCGATACGCAGTATTTT,TRBJ2-3,NA,TRBV29-1,TRBD1
CASSLDRGENTEAFF,TGTGCCAGCAGCCTGGACAGGGGCGAGAACACTGAAGCTTTCTTT,TRBJ1-1,NA,TRBV2,TRBD1
CASSLSNSPLHF,TGTGCCAGCAGCTTATCGAATTCACCCCTCCACTTT,TRBJ1-6,few,TRBV7-9,NA
CAISESAGGTYEQYF,TGTGCCATCAGTGAGTCTGCGGGGGGCACGTACGAGCAGTACTTC,TRBJ2-7,NA,TRBV10-3,TRBD2
CASSYTGAPEQFF,TGTGCCAGTAGTTATACAGGGGCCCCTGAGCAGTTCTTC,TRBJ2-1,NA,TRBV19,TRBD1
CASSLDPGQGYEQYF,TGCGCCAGCAGCTTGGATCCGGGACAGGGATACGAGCAGTACTTC,TRBJ2-7,NA,TRBV5-1,TRBD1
CASSHTTGGNSPLHF,TGTGCCAGCAGCCACACGACAGGGGGTAATTCACCCCTCCACTTT,TRBJ1-6,NA,TRBV5-8,TRBD1